A selection of T cell receptor beta chains follows, all from one sample in a study of blood T cell repertoires in COVID-19. Libraries were prepared by immunoSEQ multiplex PCR; TCRdb keeps only in-frame clonotypes and omits some of them. The sample carries about 180,000 clones, roughly 88% recorded once. The sample was peripheral blood. The receptors here all came from a man aged 60 to 69 with acute or convalescent COVID-19. Each CDR3 is given with its conserved first and last residue. D genes are given only for firm matches. Only part of the rows carry a size: once, few, many, or a class if the clone is expanded.

NA	TRBV7-2	TRBJ2-3	NA	CASSYQEGRWDTQYF	TGTGCCAGCAGCTACCAGGAGGGGAGGTGGGATACGCAGTATTTT
TRBD2	TRBV7-6	TRBJ2-3	NA	CASSPTGLAGSDTQYF	TGTGCCAGCAGCCCCACGGGACTAGCGGGATCGGATACGCAGTATTTT
TRBD2	TRBV19	TRBJ2-1	NA	CASSMVAGGGYYNEQFF	TGTGCCAGTAGTATGGTTGCGGGGGGTGGGTACTACAATGAGCAGTTCTTC
NA	TRBV2	TRBJ1-1	NA	CASSEQALNTEAFF	TGTGCCAGCAGTGAACAAGCGCTGAACACTGAAGCTTTCTTT
NA	TRBV28	TRBJ1-5	NA	CASNARGWTPRPQPQHF	TGTGCCAGCAACGCCCGGGGGTGGACACCCCGACCACAGCCCCAGCATTTT
TRBD1	TRBV3-1/TRBV3-2	TRBJ1-1	NA	CASSQRQGNTEAFF	TGTGCCAGCAGCCAACGACAGGGGAACACTGAAGCTTTCTTT
NA	TRBV2	TRBJ1-6	NA	CASSEGGGTNSPLHF	TGTGCCAGCAGTGAAGGCGGAGGGACGAATTCACCCCTCCACTTT
TRBD2	TRBV6-6	TRBJ2-3	once	CASSPGTSGRVDTQYF	TGTGCCAGCAGTCCCGGGACTAGCGGGAGAGTAGATACGCAGTATTTT
NA	TRBV5-1	TRBJ1-4	NA	CASSEGQPNEKLFF	TGCGCCAGCAGCGAAGGACAGCCGAATGAAAAACTGTTTTTT
TRBD1	TRBV4-1	TRBJ1-2	NA	CASTRGTGESYGYTF	TGCGCCAGCACTAGAGGGACAGGGGAAAGTTATGGCTACACCTTC
NA	TRBV3-1/TRBV3-2	TRBJ1-2	NA	CASSQERYPGYTF	TGTGCCAGCAGCCAAGAGAGGTATCCTGGCTACACCTTC
NA	TRBV6-5	TRBJ1-6	NA	CASNWAGDNSPLHF	TGTGCCAGCAATTGGGCGGGGGATAATTCACCCCTCCACTTT
NA	TRBV5-6	TRBJ1-1	NA	CASRYTGTPGTEAFF	TGTGCCAGCAGGTATACCGGGACACCGGGCACTGAAGCTTTCTTT
TRBD2	TRBV19	TRBJ2-7	NA	CASSIGTSGGSYEQYF	TGTGCCAGTAGTATCGGGACTAGCGGGGGGTCCTACGAGCAGTACTTC
TRBD1	TRBV2	TRBJ2-2	NA	CASSLQGLVTGELFF	TGTGCCAGCAGCCTACAGGGGTTGGTGACCGGGGAGCTGTTTTTT
NA	TRBV9	TRBJ1-3	NA	CASSANYGNTIYF	TGTGCCAGCAGCGCTAACTATGGAAACACCATATATTTT
NA	TRBV28	TRBJ2-6	NA	CASSPPGGANVLTF	TGTGCCAGCAGTCCTCCAGGAGGGGCCAACGTCCTGACTTTC
NA	TRBV5-1	TRBJ2-3	NA	CASSLPEGADTQYF	TGCGCCAGCAGCTTGCCAGAGGGAGCAGATACGCAGTATTTT
NA	TRBV28	TRBJ2-3	NA	CASSRRDLPTDTQYF	TGTGCCAGCAGCCGCCGGGACTTACCCACAGATACGCAGTATTTT
TRBD1	TRBV3-1/TRBV3-2	TRBJ2-7	NA	CASSQARTGGYEQYF	TGTGCCAGCAGCCAAGCCAGGACAGGGGGCTACGAGCAGTACTTC
NA	TRBV7-8	TRBJ2-5	NA	CASSLDETRTPETQYF	TGTGCCAGCAGCTTAGATGAGACTAGGACTCCGGAGACCCAGTACTTC
NA	TRBV28	TRBJ1-4	NA	CASRRPGVNEKLFF	TGTGCCAGCAGGCGACCGGGGGTAAATGAAAAACTGTTTTTT
TRBD1	TRBV28	TRBJ1-2	NA	CASINDRVSGYTF	TGTGCCAGCATCAACGACAGGGTTAGTGGCTACACCTTC
TRBD1	TRBV19	TRBJ2-1	few	CASRATGSSYNEQFF	TGTGCCAGTAGGGCGACAGGGAGCTCCTACAATGAGCAGTTCTTC
TRBD1	TRBV28	TRBJ1-4	NA	CASSQRQGALEKLFF	TGTGCCAGCAGTCAAAGACAGGGGGCGCTTGAAAAACTGTTTTTT
TRBD2	TRBV9	TRBJ2-2	few	CASSVGGTSVNTGELFF	TGTGCCAGCAGCGTAGGCGGGACTAGCGTTAACACCGGGGAGCTGTTTTTT
NA	TRBV24-1	TRBJ1-2	NA	CATSETRTPGGYGYTF	TGTGCCACTAGTGAGACCCGGACGCCCGGAGGATATGGCTACACCTTC
NA	TRBV9	TRBJ1-1	once	CASSVGQNNYEAFF	TGTGCCAGCAGCGTGGGGCAGAATAATTATGAAGCTTTCTTT
NA	TRBV28	TRBJ1-2	NA	CASSTGGAGYGYTF	TGTGCCAGCAGCACTGGGGGCGCTGGCTATGGCTACACCTTC
TRBD2	TRBV9	TRBJ2-1	NA	CASSVVQREGEQFF	TGTGCCAGCAGCGTAGTGCAGCGGGAGGGTGAGCAGTTCTTC
TRBD1	TRBV27	TRBJ2-7	few	CASSLHKGQGGTYEQYF	TGTGCCAGCAGTTTACACAAGGGACAGGGGGGGACCTACGAGCAGTACTTC
TRBD1	TRBV7-7	TRBJ2-2	NA	CASSLALGTGAGELFF	TGTGCTAGCAGCTTAGCGCTGGGGACAGGGGCCGGGGAGCTGTTTTTT
TRBD2	TRBV7-9	TRBJ2-3	once	CASSPGRETLTDTQYF	TGTGCCAGCAGCCCTGGGCGGGAGACCCTCACAGATACGCAGTATTTT
TRBD2	TRBV6-6	TRBJ2-1	once	CASSLTSGYHNEQFF	TGTGCCAGCAGCCTGACTAGCGGCTACCACAATGAGCAGTTCTTC
NA	TRBV2	TRBJ1-6	NA	CASSERQGGNNSPLHF	TGTGCCAGCAGTGAACGGCAGGGAGGGAATAATTCACCCCTCCACTTT
TRBD2	TRBV7-2	TRBJ2-7	few	CASSLSSGNYEQYF	TGTGCCAGCAGCTTGTCTAGCGGGAATTACGAGCAGTACTTC
TRBD1	TRBV28	TRBJ1-5	few	CASSLGTGNQPQHF	TGTGCCAGCAGTTTAGGGACAGGCAATCAGCCCCAGCATTTT
NA	TRBV6-4	TRBJ1-5	NA	CASSDLRGNQPQHF	TGTGCCAGCAGTGACTTACGGGGCAATCAGCCCCAGCATTTT
NA	TRBV6-2/TRBV6-3	TRBJ2-1	NA	CASSYWGERQFF	TGTGCCAGCAGTTACTGGGGGGAACGGCAGTTCTTC